Listed below are T cell receptor beta chains from one sample, sequenced in a study of beta chain features in type 1 diabetes. Libraries were prepared by immunoSEQ multiplex PCR; TCRdb keeps only in-frame clonotypes and omits some of them. The data contain about 320,000 clones, approximately 14% of them singletons. Specimen: central memory CD4+ T cells from blood. The receptors come from a young man in good health. The CDR3 runs from the conserved cysteine through the conserved F or W. A D gene is named only where the DNA matches it firmly. Some rows have no size entry. The others give once, few or many, or a class for an expanded clone.

j_call clone_size v_call d_call cdr3_nt cdr3_aa
TRBJ2-2 - TRBV18 TRBD2 TGTGCCAGCTCACCGACTAGCGGGGGAGGCGACACCGGGGAGCTGTTTTTT CASSPTSGGGDTGELFF
TRBJ1-1 - TRBV5-4 - TGTGCCAGCAGCCGGCCTCGGGGCTCGGACACTGAAGCTTTCTTT CASSRPRGSDTEAFF
TRBJ2-3 few TRBV11-3 TRBD2 TGTGCCAGCAGCCCTCCTAGCGGGGGGGCTGATACGCAGTATTTT CASSPPSGGADTQYF
TRBJ2-1 few TRBV6-6 - TGTGCTTCCAATCAGGCCGATGAGCAGTTCTTC CASNQADEQFF
TRBJ1-1 - TRBV20-1 - TGCAGTGCGGTCGGGGGGATTGAAGCTTTCTTT CSAVGGIEAFF
TRBJ1-5 many TRBV7-2 - TGTGCCAGCAGCTTAGTTGGTACAGGGTATCAGCCCCAGCATTTT CASSLVGTGYQPQHF
TRBJ2-3 few TRBV18 - TGTGCCAGCTCACCCTTTGGACAAACCACAGATACGCAGTATTTT CASSPFGQTTDTQYF
TRBJ1-2 - TRBV2 - TGTGCCAGCACCCCTCTGGGGTTCTATGGCTACACCTTC CASTPLGFYGYTF
TRBJ1-2 few TRBV2 - TGTGCCAGCAGTGAAATTTTTGGGCAGAACTATGGCTACACCTTC CASSEIFGQNYGYTF
TRBJ2-2 few TRBV2 - TGTGCCAGCAGTGAAGTAGGGATTTACACCGGGGAGCTGTTTTTT CASSEVGIYTGELFF
TRBJ1-2 - TRBV19 - TGTGCCAGTAGTTTCAAGGGATACTATGGCTACACCTTC CASSFKGYYGYTF
TRBJ2-3 few TRBV7-6 TRBD2 TGTGCCAGCAGCTTAGCCCCAGCGGGAGTTACAGATACGCAGTATTTT CASSLAPAGVTDTQYF
TRBJ2-5 - TRBV7-2 - TGTGCCAGCAGCTTAGCGCATTCTAGCATGGAGACCCAGTACTTC CASSLAHSSMETQYF
TRBJ2-2 - TRBV6-5 TRBD2 TGTGCCAGCCAAGACGGGGGGATGAACACCGGGGAGCTGTTTTTT CASQDGGMNTGELFF
TRBJ1-1 few TRBV5-6 TRBD1 TGTGCCAGCAGCTTGGGGACAGGGGGCTCATTT CASSLGTGGSF
TRBJ2-2 - TRBV25-1 - TGTGCCAGTAGGAAAAAGGGCACAACGAACACCGGGGAGCTGTTTTTT CASRKKGTTNTGELFF
TRBJ2-3 few TRBV7-7 TRBD2 TGTGCTAGCAGCCCCGGGATAGCGGGGACAGATACGCAGTATTTT CASSPGIAGTDTQYF
TRBJ1-1 - TRBV10-2 - TGCGCCAGCAGTGAACAGGCTCGCACTGAAGCTTTCTTT CASSEQARTEAFF
TRBJ1-2 few TRBV5-6 - TGTGCCAGCAGCTTGTTTCGGGACAACTATGGCTACACCTTC CASSLFRDNYGYTF
TRBJ1-4 many TRBV2 - TGTGCCAGCCGGGACGGAGCTAATGAAAAACTGTTTTTT CASRDGANEKLFF
TRBJ2-3 - TRBV7-8 - TGTGCCAGCAGCTTAGTGGCAGGGTCGGGCACAGATACGCAGTATTTT CASSLVAGSGTDTQYF
TRBJ1-3 - TRBV7-2 TRBD1 TGTGCCAGCAGCTTAGGGAACAGGGGATTCGGAAACACCATATATTTT CASSLGNRGFGNTIYF
TRBJ2-5 - TRBV14 - TGTGCCAGCAGCCAAGATCGGCTAAGCCAAGAGACCCAGTACTTC CASSQDRLSQETQYF
TRBJ1-3 - TRBV7-8 - TGTGCCAGCAGCTTGGACGGAGTCTCTGGAAACACCATATATTTT CASSLDGVSGNTIYF
TRBJ1-3 many TRBV7-2 TRBD1 TGTGCCAGCAGCTCTGGACAGGCAAGAAACACCATATATTTT CASSSGQARNTIYF
TRBJ1-2 few TRBV5-6 TRBD1 TGTGCCAGCAGCTTGTTTCAGGGGGCGCGTAACTATGGCTACACCTTC CASSLFQGARNYGYTF
TRBJ2-7 - TRBV5-1 - TGCGCCAGCAGCCCAACCAGGGCGAGGCTGTACGAGCAGTACTTC CASSPTRARLYEQYF
TRBJ1-1 few TRBV11-1 - TGTGCCAGCAGCCTAGGGGAGGGCACTGAAGCTTTCTTT CASSLGEGTEAFF
TRBJ2-1 few TRBV7-9 - TGTGCCAGCAGCTCAAGCGGGAATGAGCAGTTCTTC CASSSSGNEQFF
TRBJ1-2 few TRBV4-3 - TGCGCCAGCAGCCAAGATGCACAGGGCAACTATGGCTACACCTTC CASSQDAQGNYGYTF
TRBJ1-2 few TRBV19 - TGTGCCAGTAGAATGTCTTCGAAGGGCGGCTACACCTTC CASRMSSKGGYTF
TRBJ2-1 many TRBV11-2 TRBD2 TGTGCCAGCAGCTTAAAGGGTGGCGGGAGTTCCGAGCAGTTCTTC CASSLKGGGSSEQFF
TRBJ2-3 - TRBV7-8 - TGTGCCAGCAGCTTAGTGCGGGGCGGCCGAAGCACAGATACGCAGTATTTT CASSLVRGGRSTDTQYF
TRBJ1-1 - TRBV28 TRBD1 TGTGCCAGCGGACAGGGGGCCATGAACACTGAAGCTTTCTTT CASGQGAMNTEAFF
TRBJ1-6 - TRBV12-5 - TGTGCTAGTGGTTTGGTACTAAATAATTCACCCCTCCACTTT CASGLVLNNSPLHF
TRBJ1-2 - TRBV7-2 - TGTGCCAGCAGCCCGGGTCTTCACGGGGACTATGGCTACACCTTC CASSPGLHGDYGYTF
TRBJ2-3 - TRBV5-1 - TGCGCCAGCAGCTTACAACCCGTCACGAGTGGAGATACGCAGTATTTT CASSLQPVTSGDTQYF
TRBJ2-7 few TRBV29-1 TRBD1 TGCAGCGCTGCCCGGACAGGGGGTCGTTCCGAGCAGTACTTC CSAARTGGRSEQYF
TRBJ2-3 - TRBV7-7 - TGTGCCAGCAGTCGTCCCACAGATACGCAGTATTTT CASSRPTDTQYF
TRBJ1-2 - TRBV4-1 - TGTGCCAGCAGCCATGTTAACTATGGCTACACCTTC CASSHVNYGYTF
TRBJ2-2 few TRBV7-3 - TGTGCCAGCAGCCACGGGACATGGAACACCGGGGAGCTGTTTTTT CASSHGTWNTGELFF
TRBJ2-3 few TRBV4-3 - TGCGCCAGCAGCCAAGAGGGGGGCAGGGCCGGCACAGATACGCAGTATTTT CASSQEGGRAGTDTQYF
TRBJ1-1 few TRBV7-9 TRBD1 TGTGCCAGCAGCTCGACAGGGGGCGGGCCTCTCACTGAAGCTTTCTTT CASSSTGGGPLTEAFF
TRBJ1-3 - TRBV7-2 TRBD1 TGTGCCAGCAGCTTAGCGCATGGACAGGGGATCTTCTCCATATATTTT CASSLAHGQGIFSIYF
TRBJ2-1 - TRBV7-2 TRBD2 TGTGCCAGCAGCTTATCGGTAGCGGGGGGGTCCAATGAGCAGTTCTTC CASSLSVAGGSNEQFF
TRBJ2-5 - TRBV5-1 - TGCGCCAGCAGCTTGGCTGACAGGAGACGGCAAGAGACCCAGTACTTC CASSLADRRRQETQYF
TRBJ1-1 - TRBV7-2 TRBD1 TGTGCCAGCAGCTTTACTACCCCGGGACAGAGTGAAGCTTTCTTT CASSFTTPGQSEAFF
TRBJ2-2 few TRBV19 TRBD1 TGTGCCAGTAGTGGGACAGGGATGAGGGAGCTGTTTTTT CASSGTGMRELFF
TRBJ1-5 few TRBV4-2 - TGTGCCAGCAGCCAACTACGGACAGCCCAAAATCAGCCCCAGCATTTT CASSQLRTAQNQPQHF
TRBJ2-2 - TRBV10-3 TRBD1 TGTGCCATCAGACCAACGACAGGGGGAAACACCGGGGAGCTGTTTTTT CAIRPTTGGNTGELFF
TRBJ2-1 few TRBV7-9 TRBD2 TGTGCCAGCAGACTTTCTGCGGGAGTTGACAATGAGCAGTTCTTC CASRLSAGVDNEQFF
TRBJ1-1 - TRBV6-6 - TGTGCCAGCAGTTATAGAACGGCGGATTCAGCTTTCTTT CASSYRTADSAFF
TRBJ1-4 few TRBV6-5 TRBD1 TGTGCCAGCAGGCCGACAGGGAGGGGAACTGAAAAACTGTTTTTT CASRPTGRGTEKLFF
TRBJ1-1 few TRBV6-1 - TGTGCCAGCAGTGAAGTAGGTTCAAACACTGAAGCTTTCTTT CASSEVGSNTEAFF
TRBJ1-4 few TRBV11-2 - TGTGCCAGCAGCCTCAACAGGGCTGATGAAAAACTGTTTTTT CASSLNRADEKLFF